This entry features one TCR beta chain sequence. The record originates from a study of T cells in Graves' hyperthyroidism and ophthalmopathy. Template material for amplifying TCR beta CDR3 regions consisted of RNA transcripts. First-round RT-PCR of the TCR CDR3 relied on the HTBI primer set. TCRdb processed the multiplex PCR reads anew with MiXCR; each CDR3 protein has one entry. This table holds about 360,000 distinct CDR3 sequences, around 13% found once. The CDR3 spans 14 residues. The V and J ends lost 6 bases and 0 bases respectively, with 9 bases between them. Germline V lookup: CDR1 SGHAT, CDR2 FQNNGV.

The V and J genes are TRBV11-2 and TRBJ1-5; possible D gene TRBD1, 5 bases. The specimen sequenced was blood. The receptor was derived from a woman under 30 with Graves' hyperthyroidism. The CDR3 DNA follows: TGTGCCAGCAGGCAGGGACTTAGCAATCAGCCCCAGCATTTT. Its protein product is CASRQGLSNQPQHF.